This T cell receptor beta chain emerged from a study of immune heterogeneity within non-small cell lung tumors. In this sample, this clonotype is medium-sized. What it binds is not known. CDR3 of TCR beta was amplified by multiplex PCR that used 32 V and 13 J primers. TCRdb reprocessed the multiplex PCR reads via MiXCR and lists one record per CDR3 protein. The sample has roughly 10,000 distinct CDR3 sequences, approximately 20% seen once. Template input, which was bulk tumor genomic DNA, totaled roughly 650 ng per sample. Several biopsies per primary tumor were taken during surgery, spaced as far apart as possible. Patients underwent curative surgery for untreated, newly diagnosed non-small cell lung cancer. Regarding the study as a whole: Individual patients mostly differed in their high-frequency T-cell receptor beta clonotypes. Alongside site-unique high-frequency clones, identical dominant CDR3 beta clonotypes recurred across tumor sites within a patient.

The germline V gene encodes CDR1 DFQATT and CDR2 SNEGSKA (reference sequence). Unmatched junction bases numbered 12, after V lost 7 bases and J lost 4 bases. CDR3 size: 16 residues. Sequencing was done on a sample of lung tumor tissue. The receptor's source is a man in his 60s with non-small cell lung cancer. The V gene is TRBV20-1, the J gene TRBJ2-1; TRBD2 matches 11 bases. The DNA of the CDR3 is TGCAGTGGCGTCGGTGTAGCGGGAGGGAATTACAATGAGCAGTTCTTC. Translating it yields CSGVGVAGGNYNEQFF.